The 27 T cell receptor beta chains below come from one sample, sequenced in a study of OX40 agonist ivuxolimab in advanced cancers. Using immunoSEQ multiplex PCR, the repertoire was profiled, and TCRdb retains in-frame clones only, with some absent. This table holds more than 75,000 clones, about 88% found once. The sequencing here drew on CD4+ or CD8+ T cells sorted from blood, taken in a trial of the OX40 agonist ivuxolimab. These receptors originate from an adult with an advanced solid tumor such as melanoma, head and neck, liver or kidney cancer.

V is TRBV4-2 and J is TRBJ1-6; tentatively, D is TRBD1 (6 bases). CDR1 and CDR2 from the germline V gene are LGHNA and YNFKEQ. V was shortened by 4 bases and J by 4 bases, with 8 bases between the two germline ends. This CDR3 has 14 residues. The CDR3 DNA reads TGTGCCAGCAGCCCAGGGGCTTATAATTCACCCCTCCACTTT. Translation gives CASSPGAYNSPLHF.

The rearrangement links TRBV7-6 to TRBJ1-2; possible D gene TRBD1, 6 bases. CDR3 length equals 15 residues. The germline V and J ends were trimmed by 5 bases and 7 bases, with 20 bases remaining between them. Germline CDR1 reads SGHVS; CDR2 reads FNYEAQ. Here the CDR3 DNA reads TGTGCCAGCAGCCCCGGGGGGGCCCAACGTGGTGGCTACACCTTC. This encodes CASSPGGAQRGGYTF. Based on the CDR3 plus reference TRBV7-6 and TRBJ1-2, the full variable domain is GAGVSQSPRYKVTKRGQDVALRCDPISGHVSLYWYRQALGQGPEFLTYFNYEAQQDKSGLPNDRFSAERPEGSISTLTIQRTEQRDSAMYRCASSPGGAQRGGYTFGSGTRLTVV.

This chain connects TRBV6-5 to TRBJ2-1; D might be TRBD2 (5 bases). Germline V gene sequence: CDR1 MNHEY, CDR2 SVGAGI. This CDR3 is 14 amino acids long. Trimming left V 0 bases short and J 9 bases short, with 12 bases between. The chain's CDR3 is CASSYSLAPLEQFF. DNA for the CDR3: TGTGCCAGCAGTTACTCGCTAGCCCCGCTTGAGCAGTTCTTC.

The J gene is TRBJ1-6, the V gene TRBV2, with D hard to call. V lost 9 bases and J lost 9, with 12 bases in between. In germline, CDR1 is SNHLY, CDR2 FYNNEI. The CDR3 has 12 amino acids. The CDR3 loop is CARSPKGSPLHF. The CDR3, as DNA: TGTGCCAGGAGTCCGAAGGGTTCACCCCTCCACTTT.

The genes are TRBV28 and TRBJ1-1, with unresolved D. Germline CDR1 MDHEN, CDR2 SYDVKM. V was clipped by 3 bases and J by 0 bases, with 8 bases between them. The CDR3 is 14 amino acids. DNA of the CDR3: TGTGCCAGCAGTTTTTTCGGTATGAACACTGAAGCTTTCTTT. Protein sequence: CASSFFGMNTEAFF. Variable domain in full (rest from reference TRBV28 and TRBJ1-1): DVKVTQSSRYLVKRTGEKVFLECVQDMDHENMFWYRQDPGLGLRLIYFSYDVKMKEKGDIPEGYSVSREKKERFSLILESASTNQTSMYLCASSFFGMNTEAFFGQGTRLTVV.

V is TRBV5-1 and J is TRBJ2-5, with 8 bases identical to TRBD1. Matching the DNA end better, TRBJ2-7 makes the J call doubtful. CDR1 SGHRS and CDR2 YFSETQ come from the germline V gene. This CDR3 contains 16 residues. CDR3 loop: CASSTGDRRISYEQYF. The CDR3 DNA is TGCGCCAGCAGCACGGGGGACAGGCGTATCTCCTACGAGCAGTACTTC.

The gene calls are TRBV10-1 and TRBJ2-6; D remains unclear. The CDR3 has 15 residues. In germline, CDR1 is WNHNN, CDR2 SYGVQD (reference sequence). V was shortened by 2 bases and J by 0 bases, with 5 bases between the two germline ends. CDR3 loop: CASSEQSSGANVLTF. The CDR3 coding sequence is TGCGCCAGCAGTGAGCAGAGCTCTGGGGCCAACGTCCTGACTTTC.

The chain joins TRBV19 to TRBJ1-2, with no clear D. V was shortened by 4 bases and J by 14 bases, with 14 bases between the two germline ends. The CDR3 has 11 residues. Germline assignment: CDR1 LNHDA and CDR2 SQIVND (reference sequence). DNA for the CDR3: TGTGCCAGTAGTACCGCGACGGCACTTACCTTC. Protein sequence: CASSTATALTF.

This clone was detected a few times. The CDR3 DNA reads as TGTGCCAGCAGTCTAAATACAGGGGGCGGCTACACCTTC. Its protein is CASSLNTGGGYTF. The chain employs TRBV27 and TRBJ1-2; 9 nucleotides match TRBD1. CDR1 and CDR2 from the germline V gene are MNHEY and SMNVEV (reference sequence). The V and J ends lost 5 bases and 8 bases, in that order; junction bases with no gene match: 6. The CDR3 has 13 residues.

V and J are TRBV30 and TRBJ1-5; D is undetermined. The CDR3 contains 13 residues. CDR1 and CDR2 from the germline V gene are GTSNPN and SVGIG (reference sequence). The V gene lost 3 bases and the J gene lost 2 bases, with 8 bases spanning the gap. The CDR3 DNA follows: TGTGCCTGGAGCCTAAAGGGCAATCAGCCCCAGCATTTT. This translates into CAWSLKGNQPQHF. The full variable domain, completed using reference TRBV30 and TRBJ1-5, is SQTIHQWPATLVQPVGSPLSLECTVEGTSNPNLYWYRQAAGRGLQLLFYSVGIGQISSEVPQNLSASRPQDRQFILSSKKLLLSDSGFYLCAWSLKGNQPQHFGDGTRLSIL.

This clone occurred once. The V and J genes are TRBV6-1 and TRBJ1-5; D may be TRBD1 (5 bases). V was pared by 5 bases and J by 6 bases, with 11 bases between. This CDR3 spans 13 amino acids. The V gene's germline CDR1 is MNHNS and CDR2 SASEGT. The chain's CDR3 is CASSPWGGQPQHF. The CDR3 region has the DNA TGTGCCAGCAGTCCCTGGGGCGGTCAGCCCCAGCATTTT.

The CDR3 nucleotides read TGCGCCAGCAGCTTGACACTAGCGACTACCAATGAGCAGTTCTTC. Protein product: CASSLTLATTNEQFF. The chain joins TRBV5-1 to TRBJ2-1, with TRBD2 matching over 7 bases. The CDR3 is 15 amino acids. V trimming: 1 base; J trimming: 6 bases; junction bases outside the gene matches: 7. Germline lookup yields CDR1 SGHRS and CDR2 YFSETQ.

The gene calls are TRBV9 and TRBJ2-1; D remains ambiguous. Germline V CDR1 and CDR2: SGDLS, YYNGEE. V was shortened by 0 bases and J by 3 bases, with 4 bases between the two germline ends. The CDR3 covers 13 residues. The CDR3 sequence: CASSVGIYNEQFF. As DNA, the CDR3 is TGTGCCAGCAGCGTAGGCATCTACAATGAGCAGTTCTTC. The whole variable domain, remainder taken from reference TRBV9 and TRBJ2-1, is DSGVTQTPKHLITATGQRVTLRCSPRSGDLSVYWYQQSLDQGLQFLIQYYNGEERAKGNILERFSAQQFPDLHSELNLSSLELGDSALYFCASSVGIYNEQFFGPGTRLTVL.

The rearrangement uses TRBV6-1 and TRBJ2-1; D remains unclear. The CDR3 extends over 15 amino acids. V was trimmed by 2 bases and J by 0 bases, leaving 8 bases between them. Germline CDR1 MNHNS, CDR2 SASEGT. The CDR3 DNA reads TGTGCCAGCAGTGAAATACTTAGCTCCTACAATGAGCAGTTCTTC. Translation: CASSEILSSYNEQFF.

The J gene is TRBJ1-1, the V gene TRBV7-2; D possibly corresponds to TRBD1 (5 bases). The CDR3 has 15 amino acids. Per the germline V gene, CDR1 is SGHTA and CDR2 is FQGNSA. Trimming pared 5 bases from V and 4 bases from J, leaving 17 bases between. CDR3 in amino acids: CASSTGPEWSTEAFF. CDR3 DNA: TGTGCCAGCAGCACAGGTCCCGAGTGGAGCACTGAAGCTTTCTTT.

The chain combines TRBV6-6 with TRBJ2-2, with a possible D match to TRBD2 (5 bases). Germline V gene data show CDR1 as MNHNY and CDR2 as SVGAGI (reference sequence). This CDR3 has 15 amino acids. Trimming cost V 8 bases and J 0 bases, with 13 bases left between them. The CDR3 DNA follows: TGTGCCAGCCTCCCAGCGGCCGCGAACACCGGGGAGCTGTTTTTT. Protein: CASLPAAANTGELFF.

This clone was seen a single time. The chain combines TRBV15 with TRBJ2-3; the D is unclear. The CDR3 runs to 14 residues. CDR1 and CDR2 from the germline V gene are LNHNV and YYDKDF (reference sequence). Trimming pared 0 bases from V and 2 bases from J, leaving 6 bases between. CDR3 loop: CATSRDVDTDTQYF. CDR3 coding DNA: TGTGCCACCAGCAGAGATGTGGACACAGATACGCAGTATTTT.

V is TRBV19 and J is TRBJ1-1; D is ambiguous. The CDR3 contains 13 residues. CDR1 is LNHDA, CDR2 SQIVND, per germline (reference sequence). V was pared by 3 bases and J by 1 base, with 6 bases between. DNA for the CDR3: TGTGCCAGTAGTATTCAGGAGAACACTGAAGCTTTCTTT. Protein: CASSIQENTEAFF.

The chain employs TRBV7-9 and TRBJ2-6; D call uncertain. The CDR3 contains 15 residues. Trimming stripped 2 bases from V and 0 bases from J, with 5 bases between. CDR1 and CDR2 from the germline V gene are SEHNR and FQNEAQ (reference sequence). CDR3 in DNA: TGTGCCAGCAGCTTATTGGTCTCTGGGGCCAACGTCCTGACTTTC. Its protein product is CASSLLVSGANVLTF.

The chain has TRBV14 and TRBJ1-1, with 7 bases that match TRBD1. The length of the CDR3 is 17 residues. Germline CDR1 and CDR2: SGHDN and FVKESK. Trimming cost V 1 base and J 5 bases; bases outside gene matches: 13. The CDR3 nucleotides read TGTGCCAGCAGCCAAGTAACGGACAGGAGGTGGAAAACTGAAGCTTTCTTT. Its protein is CASSQVTDRRWKTEAFF.

The V and J genes are TRBV7-2 and TRBJ2-4; D not certain. Germline CDR1 is SGHTA and CDR2 is FQGNSA. The CDR3 spans 14 residues. Trimming left V 0 bases short and J 4 bases short, with 7 bases between. CDR3 DNA sequence: TGTGCCAGCAGCTTAGCGGGTGGGAAAAACATTCAGTACTTC. Amino acids: CASSLAGGKNIQYF.

The chain uses TRBV7-2 and TRBJ1-4; the D gene is possibly TRBD1 (5 bases). The CDR3 length is 14 residues. The ends were cut back, 5 bases at V and 8 bases at J, with 15 bases in the middle. The germline CDR1 and CDR2 sequences are SGHTA and FQGNSA. The CDR3 loop is CASSLFSDSEKLFF. In DNA, the CDR3 is TGTGCCAGCAGCCTGTTCTCCGACAGCGAAAAACTGTTTTTT. The whole variable domain, remainder taken from reference TRBV7-2 and TRBJ1-4, is GAGVSQSPSNKVTEKGKDVELRCDPISGHTALYWYRQSLGQGLEFLIYFQGNSAPDKSGLPSDRFSAERTGGSVSTLTIQRTQQEDSAVYLCASSLFSDSEKLFFGSGTQLSVL.

J is TRBJ2-3 and V is TRBV6-5; possibly TRBD2 for D (7 bases). Deletions cut 6 bases from V and 5 bases from J, with 18 bases between. From germline, CDR1 is MNHEY and CDR2 SVGAGI. There are 15 residues in the CDR3. CDR3 region: CASRKPGGPGDTQYF. CDR3 in DNA: TGTGCCAGCAGGAAACCGGGGGGCCCGGGAGATACGCAGTATTTT.

The chain links TRBV2 to TRBJ2-1; 9 nucleotides match TRBD2. V was clipped by 7 bases and J by 6 bases; unmatched bases: 10. CDR1 SNHLY and CDR2 FYNNEI come from the germline V gene. CDR3 length: 15 residues. The CDR3 reads CASKRSGGHTNEQFF. DNA of the CDR3: TGTGCCAGCAAACGGAGCGGGGGGCACACCAATGAGCAGTTCTTC.

V gene TRBV27 combines with J gene TRBJ1-6; D is possibly TRBD1 (5 bases). Germline values: CDR1 MNHEY, CDR2 SMNVEV (reference sequence). V shed 2 bases and J shed 0 bases, with 11 bases lying between them. The CDR3 contains 17 residues. The CDR3 coding sequence is TGTGCCAGCAGTTTAACACGGGGGAGCTCCTATAATTCACCCCTCCACTTT. Its protein is CASSLTRGSSYNSPLHF.

The chain employs TRBV7-2 and TRBJ2-7; D might be TRBD1 or TRBD2, each matching 5 bases. V lost 4 bases and J lost 6, with 10 bases in between. CDR3 length: 12 residues. Germline CDR1 SGHTA, CDR2 FQGNSA. The CDR3 reads CASSYPGTEQYF. The CDR3 region has the DNA TGTGCCAGCAGCTACCCGGGGACCGAGCAGTACTTC.

This clone was found a few times. The chain has TRBV14 and TRBJ2-7, with D possibly TRBD2 on 6 matching bases. This CDR3 has 15 residues. Germline CDR1 SGHDN, CDR2 FVKESK. Between the trimmed V and J ends, which lost 1 base and 4 bases, there was a span of 14 bases. The CDR3 DNA follows: TGTGCCAGCAGCCAAGGCCCGCGGGGCTTGTACGAGCAGTACTTC. This encodes CASSQGPRGLYEQYF.